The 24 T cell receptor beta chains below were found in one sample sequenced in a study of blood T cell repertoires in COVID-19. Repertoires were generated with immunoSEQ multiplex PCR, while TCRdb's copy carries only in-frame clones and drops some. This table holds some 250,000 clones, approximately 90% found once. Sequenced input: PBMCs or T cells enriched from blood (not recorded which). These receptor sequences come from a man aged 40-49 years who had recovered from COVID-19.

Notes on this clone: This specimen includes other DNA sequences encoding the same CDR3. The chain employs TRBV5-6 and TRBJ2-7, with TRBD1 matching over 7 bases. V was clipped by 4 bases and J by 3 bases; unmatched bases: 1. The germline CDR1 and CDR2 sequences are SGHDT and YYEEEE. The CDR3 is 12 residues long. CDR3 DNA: TGTGCCAGCAGCCGGACAGGCTACGAGCAGTACTTC. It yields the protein CASSRTGYEQYF.

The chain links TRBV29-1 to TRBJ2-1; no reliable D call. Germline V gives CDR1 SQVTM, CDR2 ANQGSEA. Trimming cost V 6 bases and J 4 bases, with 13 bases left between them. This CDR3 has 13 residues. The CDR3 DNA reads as TGCAGCGTCTCCATCTCTACGTACAATGAGCAGTTCTTC. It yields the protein CSVSISTYNEQFF.

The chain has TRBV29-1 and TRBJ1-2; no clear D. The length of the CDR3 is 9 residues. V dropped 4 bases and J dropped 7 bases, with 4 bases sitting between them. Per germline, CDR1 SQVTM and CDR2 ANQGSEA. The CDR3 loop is CSVASGYTF. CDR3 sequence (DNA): TGCAGCGTTGCTTCTGGCTACACCTTC.

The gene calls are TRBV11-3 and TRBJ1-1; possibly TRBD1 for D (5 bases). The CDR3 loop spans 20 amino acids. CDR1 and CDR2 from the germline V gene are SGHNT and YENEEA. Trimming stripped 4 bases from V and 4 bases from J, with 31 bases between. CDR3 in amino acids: CASSSDVPGRGGSKFTEAFF. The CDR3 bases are TGTGCCAGCAGCTCAGATGTCCCAGGAAGGGGAGGTTCGAAATTCACTGAAGCTTTCTTT. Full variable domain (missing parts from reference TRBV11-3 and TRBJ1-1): EAGVVQSPRYKIIEKKQPVAFWCNPISGHNTLYWYLQNLGQGPELLIRYENEEAVDDSQLPKDRFSAERLKGVDSTLKIQPAELGDSAVYLCASSSDVPGRGGSKFTEAFFGQGTRLTVV.

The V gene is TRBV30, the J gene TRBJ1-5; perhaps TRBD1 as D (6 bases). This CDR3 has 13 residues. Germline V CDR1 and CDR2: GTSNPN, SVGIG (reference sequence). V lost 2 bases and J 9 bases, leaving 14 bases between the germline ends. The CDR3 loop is CAWSSDSMRPQHF. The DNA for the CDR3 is TGTGCCTGGAGTTCGGACAGCATGCGGCCCCAGCATTTT.

CDR3 DNA sequence: TGCAGCGTTGAAGGATTGGGGGAGGGCCTCTTGAGCAATGAGCAGTTCTTC. This sequence encodes CSVEGLGEGLLSNEQFF. The gene calls are TRBV29-1 and TRBJ2-1; 7 positions match TRBD2. Germline values: CDR1 SQVTM, CDR2 ANQGSEA. The CDR3 consists of 17 residues. Germline trimming cut 1 base from V and 6 bases from J; bases unmatched to any gene: 15.

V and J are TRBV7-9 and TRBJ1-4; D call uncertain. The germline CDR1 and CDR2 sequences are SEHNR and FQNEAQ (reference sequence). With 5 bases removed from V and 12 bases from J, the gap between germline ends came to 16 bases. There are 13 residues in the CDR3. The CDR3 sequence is CASSLTSMMELFF. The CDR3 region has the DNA TGTGCCAGCAGCCTCACTTCGATGATGGAACTGTTTTTT.

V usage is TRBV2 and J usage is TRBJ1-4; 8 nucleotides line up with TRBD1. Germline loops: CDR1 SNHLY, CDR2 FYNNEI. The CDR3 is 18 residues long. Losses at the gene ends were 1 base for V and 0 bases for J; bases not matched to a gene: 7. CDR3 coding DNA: TGTGCCAGCAGTGAAGACGTCCCGGGACAGGCAACTAATGAAAAACTGTTTTTT. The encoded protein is CASSEDVPGQATNEKLFF.

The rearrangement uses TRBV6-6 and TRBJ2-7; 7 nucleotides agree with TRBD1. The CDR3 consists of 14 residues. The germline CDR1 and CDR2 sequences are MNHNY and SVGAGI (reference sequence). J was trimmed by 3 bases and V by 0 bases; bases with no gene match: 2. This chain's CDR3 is CASSYSGTDYEQYF. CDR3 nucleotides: TGTGCCAGCAGTTACTCCGGGACAGACTACGAGCAGTACTTC.

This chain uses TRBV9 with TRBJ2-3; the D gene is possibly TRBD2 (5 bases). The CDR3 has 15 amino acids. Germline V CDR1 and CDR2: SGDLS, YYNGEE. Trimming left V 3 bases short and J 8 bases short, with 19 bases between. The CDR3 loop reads CASSGESVGRGTQYF. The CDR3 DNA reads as TGTGCCAGCAGCGGGGAAAGTGTCGGCCGGGGTACGCAGTATTTT.

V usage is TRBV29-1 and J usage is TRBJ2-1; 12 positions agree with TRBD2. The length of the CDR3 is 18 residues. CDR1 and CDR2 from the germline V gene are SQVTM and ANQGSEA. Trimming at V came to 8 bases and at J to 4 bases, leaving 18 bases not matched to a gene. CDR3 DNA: TGCAGCACCCTACCCGAAACTAGCGGGAGGACCTTTTACAATGAGCAGTTCTTC. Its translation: CSTLPETSGRTFYNEQFF.

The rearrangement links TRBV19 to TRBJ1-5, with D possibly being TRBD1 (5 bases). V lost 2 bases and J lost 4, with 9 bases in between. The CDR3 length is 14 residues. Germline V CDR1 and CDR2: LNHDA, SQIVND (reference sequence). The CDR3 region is CASSIWGGNQPQHF. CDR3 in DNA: TGTGCCAGTAGTATATGGGGGGGTAATCAGCCCCAGCATTTT.

This CDR3 reads CASSIVGTENYGYTF. The CDR3 region has the DNA TGTGCCAGTAGTATAGTCGGGACAGAAAACTATGGCTACACCTTC. This chain joins TRBV19 and TRBJ1-2; 7 bases are a match to TRBD1. The J segment lost 2 bases and the V segment lost 1 base, leaving 4 bases of the junction unmatched. Germline V gene data show CDR1 as LNHDA and CDR2 as SQIVND (reference sequence). The CDR3 spans 15 residues.

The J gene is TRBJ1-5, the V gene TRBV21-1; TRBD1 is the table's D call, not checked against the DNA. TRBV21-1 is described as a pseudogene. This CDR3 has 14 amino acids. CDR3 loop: CASQDRGLNQPQHF. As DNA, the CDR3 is TGTGCCAGCCAGGACAGGGGGTTAAATCAGCCCCAGCATTTT.

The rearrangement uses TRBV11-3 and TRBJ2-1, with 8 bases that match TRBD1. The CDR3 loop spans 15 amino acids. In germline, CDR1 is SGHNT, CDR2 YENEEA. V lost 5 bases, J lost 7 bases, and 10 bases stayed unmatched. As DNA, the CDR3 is TGTGCCAGCAGCCCAACGGGACAGGTTAATAATGAGCAGTTCTTC. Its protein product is CASSPTGQVNNEQFF.

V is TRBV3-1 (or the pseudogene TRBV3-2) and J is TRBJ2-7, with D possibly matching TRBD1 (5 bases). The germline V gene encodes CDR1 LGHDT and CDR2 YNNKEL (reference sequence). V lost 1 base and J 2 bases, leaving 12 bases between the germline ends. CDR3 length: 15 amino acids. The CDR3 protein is CASSQALQGAYEQYF. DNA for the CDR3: TGTGCCAGCAGCCAAGCGTTGCAGGGCGCCTACGAGCAGTACTTC.

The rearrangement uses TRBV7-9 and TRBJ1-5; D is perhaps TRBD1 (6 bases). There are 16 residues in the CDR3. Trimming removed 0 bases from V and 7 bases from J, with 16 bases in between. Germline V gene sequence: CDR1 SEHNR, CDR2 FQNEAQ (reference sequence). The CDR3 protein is CASSLAPTGMEQPQHF. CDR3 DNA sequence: TGTGCCAGCAGCTTAGCGCCCACAGGGATGGAGCAGCCCCAGCATTTT.

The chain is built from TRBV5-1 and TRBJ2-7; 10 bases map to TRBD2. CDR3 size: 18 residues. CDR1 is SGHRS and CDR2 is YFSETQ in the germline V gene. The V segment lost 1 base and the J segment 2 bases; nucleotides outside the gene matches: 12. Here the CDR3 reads CASSLYSSGRALPYEQYF. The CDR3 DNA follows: TGCGCCAGCAGCTTGTATTCCAGCGGGAGGGCCTTGCCCTACGAGCAGTACTTC. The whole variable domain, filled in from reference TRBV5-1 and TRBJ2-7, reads KAGVTQTPRYLIKTRGQQVTLSCSPISGHRSVSWYQQTPGQGLQFLFEYFSETQRNKGNFPGRFSGRQFSNSRSEMNVSTLELGDSALYLCASSLYSSGRALPYEQYFGPGTRLTVT.

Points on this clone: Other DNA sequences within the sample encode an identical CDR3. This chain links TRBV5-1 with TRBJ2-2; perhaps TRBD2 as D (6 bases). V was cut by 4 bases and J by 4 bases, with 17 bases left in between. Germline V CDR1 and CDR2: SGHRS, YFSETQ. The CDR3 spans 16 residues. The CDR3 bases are TGCGCCAGCAGCCTGCTGACTAGTCGGATCACCGGGGAGCTGTTTTTT. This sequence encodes CASSLLTSRITGELFF.

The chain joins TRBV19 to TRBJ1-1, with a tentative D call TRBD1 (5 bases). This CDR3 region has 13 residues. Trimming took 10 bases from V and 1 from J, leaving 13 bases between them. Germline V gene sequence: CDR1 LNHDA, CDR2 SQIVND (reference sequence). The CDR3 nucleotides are TGTGCCATCAAGGGGATTTCGAACACTGAAGCTTTCTTT. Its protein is CAIKGISNTEAFF.

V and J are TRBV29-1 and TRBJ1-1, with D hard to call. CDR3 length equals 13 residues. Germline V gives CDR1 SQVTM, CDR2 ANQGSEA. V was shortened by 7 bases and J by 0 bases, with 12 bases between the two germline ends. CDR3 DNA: TGCAGCGGATTCAACAGCATGAACACTGAAGCTTTCTTT. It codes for CSGFNSMNTEAFF.

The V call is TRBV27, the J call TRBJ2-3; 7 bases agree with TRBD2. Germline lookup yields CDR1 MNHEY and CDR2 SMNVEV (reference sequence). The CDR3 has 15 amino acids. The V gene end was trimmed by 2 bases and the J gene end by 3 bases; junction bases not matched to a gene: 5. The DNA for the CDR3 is TGTGCCAGCAGTTTAGGCGGGAGCGCTACAGATACGCAGTATTTT. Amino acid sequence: CASSLGGSATDTQYF.

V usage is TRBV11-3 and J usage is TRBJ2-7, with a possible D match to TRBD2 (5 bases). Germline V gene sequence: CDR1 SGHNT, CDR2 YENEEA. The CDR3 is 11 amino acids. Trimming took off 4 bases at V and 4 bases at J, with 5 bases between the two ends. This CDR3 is CASSSGYEQYF. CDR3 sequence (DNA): TGTGCCAGCAGCTCGGGGTACGAGCAGTACTTC.

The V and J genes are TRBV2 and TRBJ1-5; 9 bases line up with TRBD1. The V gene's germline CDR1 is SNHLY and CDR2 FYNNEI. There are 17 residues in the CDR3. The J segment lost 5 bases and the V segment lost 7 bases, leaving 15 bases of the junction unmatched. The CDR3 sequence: CASTHYEGQGLYQPQHF. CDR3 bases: TGTGCCAGCACCCATTATGAGGGACAGGGTCTTTATCAGCCCCAGCATTTT.